The 23 T cell receptor beta chains given below trace back to one sample, sequenced in a study of blood T cell repertoires in COVID-19. The method was immunoSEQ multiplex PCR; TCRdb's version includes in-frame clones alone and lacks a portion of them. The profile shows around 100,000 clones, roughly 80% of them singletons. The specimen sequenced was peripheral blood. These receptors all come from a woman aged 70-85 years with acute or convalescent COVID-19.

The rearrangement uses TRBV13 and TRBJ1-6; weak D call: TRBD1 (5 bases). This CDR3 comprises 14 residues. Trimming cost V 4 bases and J 12 bases, with 16 bases left between them. The germline V gene encodes CDR1 PRHDT and CDR2 FYEKMQ (reference sequence). CDR3 DNA: TGTGCCAGCAGCTCCCCCGGGCAGGGAATACCCCTCCACTTT. It yields the protein CASSSPGQGIPLHF.

V is TRBV6-5 and J is TRBJ2-1; 7 bases line up with TRBD1. The CDR3 is 14 residues long. V shed 6 bases and J 9 bases; nucleotides not matched to a gene: 11. The germline V gene encodes CDR1 MNHEY and CDR2 SVGAGI. CDR3 region: CASSLYRDSGEQFF. The CDR3 nucleotides read TGTGCCAGCAGCCTTTACCGGGACAGTGGTGAGCAGTTCTTC.

The V and J genes are TRBV6-5 and TRBJ2-2; possible D gene TRBD1, 6 bases. This CDR3 is built from 14 residues. Looked up from germline, CDR1 is MNHEY and CDR2 is SVGAGI. V was trimmed by 7 bases and J by 0 bases, leaving 9 bases between them. CDR3 loop: CASTGASNTGELFF. The CDR3 DNA is TGTGCCAGCACAGGGGCCTCGAACACCGGGGAGCTGTTTTTT.

This clone was picked up a small number of times. V gene TRBV2 combines with J gene TRBJ1-5; no clear D gene. The CDR3 contains 14 residues. Trimming shortened V by 6 bases and J by 3 bases, and 12 bases separated the two germline ends. Germline CDR1 and CDR2: SNHLY and FYNNEI. This chain's CDR3 is CASSRRQPNQPQHF. The CDR3 nucleotides read TGTGCCAGCAGCCGTAGACAACCCAATCAGCCCCAGCATTTT. Together with reference TRBV2 and TRBJ1-5, the CDR3 gives the full variable domain: EPEVTQTPSHQVTQMGQEVILRCVPISNHLYFYWYRQILGQKVEFLVSFYNNEISEKSEIFDDQFSVERPDGSNFTLKIRSTKLEDSAMYFCASSRRQPNQPQHFGDGTRLSIL.

The V and J genes are TRBV2 and TRBJ1-2, with D possibly TRBD1 on 5 matching bases. Per the germline V gene, CDR1 is SNHLY and CDR2 is FYNNEI. The CDR3 totals 13 residues. V shed 5 bases and J shed 4 bases, with 11 bases lying between them. The DNA for the CDR3 is TGTGCCAGCAGTCCAGGGTTCGGCTATGGCTACACCTTC. Encoded protein: CASSPGFGYGYTF. Looking up the rest from reference TRBV2 and TRBJ1-2 gives the full variable domain: EPEVTQTPSHQVTQMGQEVILRCVPISNHLYFYWYRQILGQKVEFLVSFYNNEISEKSEIFDDQFSVERPDGSNFTLKIRSTKLEDSAMYFCASSPGFGYGYTFGSGTRLTVV.

The rearrangement links TRBV11-2 to TRBJ1-2, with TRBD1 as a possible D gene (6 bases). Germline V gene data show CDR1 as SGHAT and CDR2 as FQNNGV. This CDR3 contains 14 residues. Trimming pared 6 bases from V and 5 bases from J, leaving 16 bases between. The CDR3 spells CASSNRQVPYGYTF. DNA of the CDR3: TGTGCCAGCAGTAACCGACAGGTTCCGTATGGCTACACCTTC.

The chain employs TRBV19 and TRBJ2-7; a weak D match, TRBD2 (6 bases). CDR1 is LNHDA and CDR2 is SQIVND in the germline V gene (reference sequence). The CDR3 contains 14 residues. V was pared by 4 bases and J by 1 base, with 11 bases between. The CDR3 protein is CASSTGLLSYEQYF. For the CDR3, the DNA is TGTGCCAGTAGTACGGGACTTTTGTCCTACGAGCAGTACTTC.

The chain recombines TRBV6-1 with TRBJ1-1; maybe TRBD1 (5 bases). The CDR3 loop spans 14 amino acids. The germline V gene has CDR1 MNHNS and CDR2 SASEGT. V was pared by 2 bases and J by 4 bases, with 11 bases between. The CDR3 nucleotides are TGTGCCAGCAGTGAACAGGCCGGGGGCACTGAAGCTTTCTTT. Residues: CASSEQAGGTEAFF.

This chain uses TRBV4-3 with TRBJ1-4; 7 nucleotides line up with TRBD1. This CDR3 has 18 amino acids. Per the germline V gene, CDR1 is LGHNA and CDR2 is YSLEER. V lost 0 bases to trimming and J lost 8 bases; unmatched junction nucleotides: 15. The chain's CDR3 is CASSQDVHRQGIGEKLFF. The DNA of the CDR3 is TGCGCCAGCAGCCAAGACGTCCATCGACAGGGAATAGGAGAAAAACTGTTTTTT.

This clone was seen more than once but under ten times. Here the CDR3 DNA reads TGTGCCAGCAGCTCCACTCGGGGCAATCAGCCCCAGCATTTT. Translation: CASSSTRGNQPQHF. The chain uses TRBV5-6 and TRBJ1-5, with D unresolved. The CDR3 loop spans 14 amino acids. Trimming left V 3 bases short and J 2 bases short, with 9 bases between. Germline V CDR1 and CDR2: SGHDT, YYEEEE. The complete variable domain, with remaining parts taken from reference TRBV5-6 and TRBJ1-5, reads DAGVTQSPTHLIKTRGQQVTLRCSPKSGHDTVSWYQQALGQGPQFIFQYYEEEERQRGNFPDRFSGHQFPNYSSELNVNALLLGDSALYLCASSSTRGNQPQHFGDGTRLSIL.

The chain links TRBV28 to TRBJ2-7; TRBD2 is a possible D gene (5 bases). The V end was cut by 4 bases, the J end by 7 bases, with 20 bases between. This CDR3 is built from 15 residues. Germline CDR1 reads MDHEN; CDR2 reads SYDVKM. The CDR3 DNA reads as TGTGCCAGCAGTTCCCCCTGGAGCGGCACGTGGGAGCAGTACGTC. Translation gives CASSSPWSGTWEQYV.

The J gene is TRBJ1-4, the V gene TRBV4-3; TRBD1 is a possible D gene (6 bases). Between the trimmed V and J ends, which lost 0 bases and 8 bases, there was a span of 16 bases. CDR1 and CDR2 (germline): LGHNA, YSLEER. The CDR3 contains 16 residues. The CDR3: CASSQDRGQGQEKLFF. CDR3 coding DNA: TGCGCCAGCAGCCAAGATCGCGGGCAGGGGCAGGAAAAACTGTTTTTT.

The chain recombines TRBV5-1 with TRBJ1-1; TRBD1 matches at 7 bases. This CDR3 has 15 residues. Germline loops: CDR1 SGHRS, CDR2 YFSETQ. With 4 bases clipped from V and 5 bases from J, the junction kept 11 bases outside the gene matches. CDR3 sequence reads: CASSLRTGGLTEAFF. The CDR3 bases are TGCGCCAGCAGCCTAAGGACAGGTGGTTTGACTGAAGCTTTCTTT.

The chain links TRBV6-1 to TRBJ1-1; TRBD1 matches at 9 bases. Trimming took 1 base from V and 6 from J; bases not matched to a gene: 6. The CDR3 covers 15 residues. The germline CDR1 and CDR2 sequences are MNHNS and SASEGT. CDR3 residues: CASSEVTGGDAEAFF. The CDR3, as DNA: TGTGCCAGCAGTGAAGTGACAGGGGGTGACGCTGAAGCTTTCTTT.

This clone has a single count. The gene calls are TRBV7-2 and TRBJ2-7; 7 bases agree with TRBD1. This CDR3 region has 16 residues. Germline lookup yields CDR1 SGHTA and CDR2 FQGNSA. V was pared by 3 bases and J by 0 bases, with 8 bases of the junction left unmatched. CDR3 nucleotide sequence: TGTGCCAGCAGCTTCCCTGCAGGGGGTAACTCCTACGAGCAGTACTTC. It yields the protein CASSFPAGGNSYEQYF.

This rearrangement joins TRBV3-1 (or the pseudogene TRBV3-2) to TRBJ1-1; possibly TRBD1 for D (6 bases). Per germline, CDR1 LGHDT and CDR2 YNNKEL (reference sequence). V dropped 8 bases and J dropped 0 bases, with 10 bases sitting between them. CDR3 length equals 13 residues. CDR3 sequence (DNA): TGTGCCAGCGGCAACAGGGTGAACACTGAAGCTTTCTTT. As protein: CASGNRVNTEAFF.

This chain joins TRBV19 and TRBJ1-1, with D perhaps matching TRBD1 (6 bases). This CDR3 region has 15 residues. Trimming stripped 3 bases from V and 0 bases from J, with 11 bases between. Per the germline V gene, CDR1 is LNHDA and CDR2 is SQIVND (reference sequence). CDR3 coding DNA: TGTGCCAGTAGTATTTACAGGGTCATGAACACTGAAGCTTTCTTT. This sequence encodes CASSIYRVMNTEAFF.

This clone has more than one count but fewer than ten. This chain connects TRBV27 to TRBJ1-4; D not resolved. The CDR3 loop spans 18 amino acids. Looked up from germline, CDR1 is MNHEY and CDR2 is SMNVEV (reference sequence). V dropped 5 bases and J dropped 3 bases, with 22 bases sitting between them. In DNA, the CDR3 is TGTGCCAGCAGTCTCACCCTCCTGGCTCTGCTGTCTAATGAAAAACTGTTTTTT. Its protein is CASSLTLLALLSNEKLFF.

The chain uses TRBV15 and TRBJ1-2; TRBD1 matches at 7 bases. The trim removed 0 bases at V and 6 bases at J, leaving 10 bases unmatched. CDR3 size: 16 residues. Germline V gene sequence: CDR1 LNHNV, CDR2 YYDKDF (reference sequence). CDR3 sequence reads: CATSREGDRLSDGYTF. CDR3 nucleotide sequence: TGTGCCACCAGCAGAGAAGGGGACAGATTATCTGATGGCTACACCTTC.

The chain has TRBV7-9 and TRBJ1-2; TRBD1 agrees at 12 bases. The V gene end was trimmed by 4 bases and the J gene end by 8 bases; junction bases not matched to a gene: 11. Germline CDR1 reads SEHNR; CDR2 reads FQNEAQ (reference sequence). The CDR3 consists of 16 residues. The CDR3 here is CASSSSPGQGATGYTF. The CDR3 nucleotides read TGTGCCAGCAGCTCTTCTCCGGGACAGGGGGCTACAGGCTACACCTTC.

The chain recombines TRBV3-1 (or the pseudogene TRBV3-2) with TRBJ2-3, with 10 bases that match TRBD1. V shed 1 base and J 6 bases; nucleotides not matched to a gene: 1. This CDR3 has 14 residues. CDR1 and CDR2 (germline): LGHDT, YNNKEL (reference sequence). The CDR3 DNA follows: TGTGCCAGCAGCCAAGGGGGACAGGGGGATACGCAGTATTTT. The encoded protein is CASSQGGQGDTQYF.

V and J are TRBV4-3 and TRBJ1-2; 10 bases agree with TRBD1. This CDR3 comprises 14 residues. Germline V gene lookup returns CDR1 LGHNA and CDR2 YSLEER. The junction had 2 bases not matched to a gene; V was cut back by 1 base and J by 6 bases. CDR3 bases: TGCGCCAGCAGCCAAGCGGACAGGGGGAATGGCTACACCTTC. Translating it yields CASSQADRGNGYTF.

The rearrangement joins TRBV19 to TRBJ1-4; possibly TRBD1 for D (5 bases). The CDR3 sequence is 13 residues long. V lost 5 bases to trimming and J lost 5 bases, with 9 bases between them. In germline, CDR1 is LNHDA, CDR2 SQIVND (reference sequence). CDR3 protein: CASSDSGNEKLFF. CDR3 sequence (DNA): TGTGCCAGTAGTGACAGTGGAAATGAAAAACTGTTTTTT.